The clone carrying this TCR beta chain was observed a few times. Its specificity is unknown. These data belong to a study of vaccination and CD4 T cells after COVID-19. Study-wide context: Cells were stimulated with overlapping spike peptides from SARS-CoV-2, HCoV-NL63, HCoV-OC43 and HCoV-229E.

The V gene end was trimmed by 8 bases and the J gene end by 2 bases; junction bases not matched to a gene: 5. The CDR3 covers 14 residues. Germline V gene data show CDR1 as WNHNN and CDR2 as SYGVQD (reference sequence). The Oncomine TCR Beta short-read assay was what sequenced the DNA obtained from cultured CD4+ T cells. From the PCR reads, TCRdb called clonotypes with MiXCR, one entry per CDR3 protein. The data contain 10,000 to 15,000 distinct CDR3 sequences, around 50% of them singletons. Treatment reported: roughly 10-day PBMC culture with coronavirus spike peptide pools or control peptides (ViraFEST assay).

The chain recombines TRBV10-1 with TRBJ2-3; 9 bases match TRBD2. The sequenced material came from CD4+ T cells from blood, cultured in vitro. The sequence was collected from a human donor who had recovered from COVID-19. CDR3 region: CASAAGGVTDTQYF. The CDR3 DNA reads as TGCGCCAGCGCGGCGGGAGGGGTCACAGATACGCAGTATTTT.